The clone carrying this TCR beta chain was observed a handful of times. Its matching antigen is unknown. CDR3 length: 14 amino acids. V lost 7 bases to trimming and J lost 2 bases; unmatched junction nucleotides: 4. From germline, CDR1 is DFQATT and CDR2 SNEGSKA (reference sequence). The data were taken from a study of blood T cells in healthy people across ages. Combining a sample-barcoded 5' primer with a J-beta primer mix, a second PCR ran for roughly 6 to 12 cycles. CDR3-containing paired-end reads numbered at least 2.5 million in each sample. TCRdb fed the 5' RACE reads into MiXCR, producing one record per CDR3 protein. The sample shows 780,000 or so distinct CDR3 sequences, roughly 56% of them seen only once. Isolated PBMCs totaled at least 7 million in each sample. Each sample provided at least 5 micrograms of extracted total RNA. Study-level findings and limits: TCR beta diversity was tightly associated with the proportion of naive T cells.

The chain uses TRBV20-1 and TRBJ1-5, with TRBD1 matching 11 bases. The specimen was blood. The clonotype comes from a man aged 40-49 years in good health. The CDR3 coding sequence is TGCAGTGGTAGGGACAGGGGGGGCAATCAGCCCCAGCATTTT. It codes for CSGRDRGGNQPQHF.